This T cell receptor beta chain was recovered during a study of T cell repertoires in cytomegalovirus infection. Across the whole study: Used in the study were CMV epitopes, some recently identified and HLA-C-restricted, others well-studied and HLA-B-restricted.

For this clonotype: Antigen: not known.

Germline assignment: CDR1 MGHRA and CDR2 YSYEKL. V dropped 3 bases and J dropped 9 bases, with 17 bases sitting between them. The CDR3 runs 14 residues. In TCRdb, the reads were re-called with MiXCR into one record per CDR3 protein. The sample lists 160,000 or so distinct CDR3 sequences, roughly 21% occurring once. The source material was CD8+ T cells from cultured PBMCs, sampled from culture after CMV antigen stimulation. The chain carries TRBV4-1 and TRBJ1-2; D is unclear. This receptor was obtained from a human donor in good health (CMV status not recorded). Some clones in this sample may be carry-over from other donors' samples. CDR3 sequence: CASSHSNQTLRYTF. CDR3 DNA sequence: TGCGCCAGCAGCCATTCAAACCAGACTCTTCGCTACACCTTC.